The 21 T cell receptor beta chains below were found in one sample sequenced in a study of T cell responses to AZD1222 COVID-19 vaccine. The table came from immunoSEQ multiplex PCR; TCRdb's copy has only in-frame clones and leaves some out. Here the sample spans more than 95,000 clones, roughly 90% being singletons. Material: peripheral blood, obtained on day 0 of AZD1222 vaccination. The receptor set was obtained from an adult in good health.

This clone was counted once. CDR3 DNA: TGTGCCAGTAGTCTTCTAGCGGAACTGGGTGAGCAGTTCTTC. The encoded protein is CASSLLAELGEQFF. The rearrangement links TRBV19 to TRBJ2-1, with 7 bases identical to TRBD2. The trim removed 5 bases at V and 9 bases at J, leaving 10 bases unmatched. CDR3 length: 14 amino acids. Germline values: CDR1 LNHDA, CDR2 SQIVND (reference sequence). Filled out from reference TRBV19 and TRBJ2-1, the complete variable domain reads DGGITQSPKYLFRKEGQNVTLSCEQNLNHDAMYWYRQDPGQGLRLIYYSQIVNDFQKGDIAEGYSVSREKKESFPLTVTSAQKNPTAFYLCASSLLAELGEQFFGPGTRLTVL.

The V and J genes are TRBV15 and TRBJ1-5; D gene uncertain. The CDR3 runs to 15 residues. The V gene's germline CDR1 is LNHNV and CDR2 YYDKDF (reference sequence). V lost 0 bases, J lost 3 bases, and 9 bases lay in between. CDR3 in DNA: TGTGCCACCAGCAGAGATTTGGCAGCCAATCAGCCCCAGCATTTT. This translates into CATSRDLAANQPQHF.

CDR3 in amino acids: CASRGADSYEQYF. CDR3 sequence (DNA): TGTGCCAGCAGAGGGGCGGATTCCTACGAGCAGTACTTC. V and J are TRBV2 and TRBJ2-7, with D tentatively TRBD1 (5 bases). Trimming took 6 bases from V and 1 from J, leaving 10 bases between them. Per the germline V gene, CDR1 is SNHLY and CDR2 is FYNNEI. The CDR3 spans 13 residues.

J is TRBJ2-7 and V is TRBV7-9, with D perhaps TRBD1 or TRBD2 (5 bases each). This CDR3 has 14 amino acids. Trimming took 1 base from V and 7 from J, leaving 14 bases between them. CDR1 and CDR2 (germline): SEHNR, FQNEAQ (reference sequence). Written as DNA, the CDR3 is TGTGCCAGCAGCTTAGACCCCGGGACCCCAGAGCAGTACTTC. Translating gives CASSLDPGTPEQYF.

The V gene is TRBV5-4, the J gene TRBJ2-7, with 9 bases fitting TRBD1. The CDR3 is made up of 14 amino acids. The trim removed 4 bases at V and 5 bases at J, leaving 7 bases unmatched. Looked up from germline, CDR1 is SGHNT and CDR2 is YYREEE (reference sequence). CDR3 in amino acids: CASSPWTGANEQYF. CDR3 nucleotides: TGTGCCAGCAGCCCGTGGACAGGGGCCAACGAGCAGTACTTC.

V is TRBV6-5 and J is TRBJ2-5; 13 bases are shared with TRBD2. The CDR3 spans 16 residues. V was clipped by 3 bases and J by 3 bases; unmatched bases: 4. The germline gives CDR1 MNHEY, CDR2 SVGAGI. The DNA for the CDR3 is TGTGCCAGCAGTTATGGACTAGCGGGAGATAAAGAGACCCAGTACTTC. It translates to CASSYGLAGDKETQYF.

The chain employs TRBV28 and TRBJ2-3, with TRBD2 matching over 11 bases. The CDR3 loop spans 16 amino acids. Germline V gives CDR1 MDHEN, CDR2 SYDVKM. V lost 4 bases, J lost 6 bases, and 9 bases stayed unmatched. In DNA, the CDR3 is TGTGCCAGCAGTTCGACGTCTAGCGGGAGGCCCGATACGCAGTATTTT. Its protein product is CASSSTSSGRPDTQYF.

The gene calls are TRBV7-9 and TRBJ1-5; D remains unclear. Deletions cut 4 bases from V and 0 bases from J, with 4 bases between. Germline lookup yields CDR1 SEHNR and CDR2 FQNEAQ (reference sequence). This CDR3 is built from 13 residues. The CDR3: CASSSGSNQPQHF. CDR3 sequence (DNA): TGTGCCAGCAGCTCCGGTAGCAATCAGCCCCAGCATTTT. Combining the CDR3 with reference TRBV7-9 and TRBJ1-5 gives the whole variable domain DTGVSQNPRHKITKRGQNVTFRCDPISEHNRLYWYRQTLGQGPEFLTYFQNEAQLEKSRLLSDRFSAERPKGSFSTLEIQRTEQGDSAMYLCASSSGSNQPQHFGDGTRLSIL.

The chain combines TRBV19 with TRBJ2-3; TRBD2 aligns across 10 bases. The CDR3 spans 15 residues. V trimming: 7 bases; J trimming: 1 base; junction bases outside the gene matches: 5. Germline loops: CDR1 LNHDA, CDR2 SQIVND (reference sequence). The CDR3 loop reads CASTVLAGGTDTQYF. The CDR3 DNA reads TGTGCCAGTACTGTTCTAGCGGGAGGCACAGATACGCAGTATTTT.

The rearrangement links TRBV19 to TRBJ1-3; D possibly corresponds to TRBD1 (6 bases). Germline-derived CDR1 and CDR2 are LNHDA and SQIVND (reference sequence). The CDR3 spans 13 residues. Trimming shortened V by 5 bases and J by 7 bases, and 12 bases separated the two germline ends. The DNA of the CDR3 is TGTGCCAGTAGTGCGGACAGCGGGAACACCATATATTTT. As protein: CASSADSGNTIYF.

J is TRBJ1-2 and V is TRBV5-4; weak D call: TRBD1 (6 bases). This CDR3 comprises 13 residues. Trimming removed 2 bases from V and 4 bases from J, with 9 bases in between. Germline V gives CDR1 SGHNT, CDR2 YYREEE (reference sequence). CDR3 sequence (DNA): TGTGCCAGCAGCTTCAGGGGCGCCTATGGCTACACCTTC. This codes for CASSFRGAYGYTF.

The rearrangement uses TRBV30 and TRBJ2-7; D is perhaps TRBD1 (6 bases). The CDR3 runs to 12 residues. Per germline, CDR1 GTSNPN and CDR2 SVGIG (reference sequence). V lost 6 bases and J 5 bases, leaving 14 bases between the germline ends. The CDR3 DNA sequence: TGTGCCTGCAACAGGGTTGGGGACGAGCAGTACTTC. Its translation: CACNRVGDEQYF.

J is TRBJ1-5 and V is TRBV3-1 (or the pseudogene TRBV3-2); D is undetermined. V lost 4 bases and J lost 6, with 19 bases in between. The CDR3 is 16 residues long. Germline CDR1 reads LGHDT; CDR2 reads YNNKEL (reference sequence). CDR3 region: CASSPHVYGFGQPQHF. The DNA of the CDR3 is TGTGCCAGCAGCCCTCACGTATACGGGTTCGGTCAGCCCCAGCATTTT.

The V gene is TRBV5-6, the J gene TRBJ2-7, with D unclear. The V end lost 5 bases, the J end lost 3 bases, and 9 bases lay between the germline ends. CDR3 length: 12 amino acids. Germline CDR1 SGHDT, CDR2 YYEEEE. The CDR3 is CASRRTFYEQYF. The CDR3 region has the DNA TGTGCCAGCAGAAGGACCTTCTACGAGCAGTACTTC.

The J gene is TRBJ2-2, the V gene TRBV27, with a weak D call TRBD1 (7 bases). With 2 bases removed from V and 9 bases from J, the gap between germline ends came to 19 bases. Germline V lookup: CDR1 MNHEY, CDR2 SMNVEV (reference sequence). This CDR3 comprises 16 residues. The CDR3 DNA is TGTGCCAGCAGTTTAGGCGGGACAGCTGTACCGAGGGAGCTGTTTTTT. Its protein product is CASSLGGTAVPRELFF.

The chain recombines TRBV12-3 or TRBV12-4 with TRBJ1-1, with TRBD1 matching 9 bases. This CDR3 is 11 amino acids long. J gave up 8 bases and V 5 bases, and 0 bases lay outside the gene matches. CDR3 coding DNA: TGTGCCAGCAGTGGACAGGGGGAAGCTTTCTTT. It yields the protein CASSGQGEAFF.

The chain links TRBV2 to TRBJ1-5; 7 nucleotides align to TRBD1. This CDR3 region has 16 residues. From germline, CDR1 is SNHLY and CDR2 FYNNEI. V shed 10 bases and J 1 base; nucleotides not matched to a gene: 13. CDR3 amino acids: CATRLPGQRSNQPQHF. In DNA, the CDR3 is TGTGCCACCAGACTCCCGGGACAGAGGAGCAATCAGCCCCAGCATTTT.

The chain combines TRBV18 with TRBJ1-5; a possible D gene is TRBD1 (5 bases). Germline CDR1 is KGHSH and CDR2 is LQKENI. V lost 2 bases to trimming and J lost 5 bases, with 10 bases between them. CDR3 length: 14 amino acids. The CDR3 is CASSPERGHQPQHF. Written as DNA, the CDR3 is TGTGCCAGCTCACCAGAAAGGGGACATCAGCCCCAGCATTTT.

The chain couples TRBV20-1 to TRBJ1-5, with D unresolved. This CDR3 contains 14 residues. With 3 bases removed from V and 6 bases from J, the gap between germline ends came to 15 bases. CDR1 is DFQATT and CDR2 is SNEGSKA in the germline V gene (reference sequence). CDR3 sequence: CSASSPGGSQPQHF. CDR3 in DNA: TGCAGTGCTAGTTCCCCCGGTGGTAGTCAGCCCCAGCATTTT.

This chain uses TRBV11-2 with TRBJ1-5; no reliable D call. CDR1 is SGHAT and CDR2 is FQNNGV in the germline V gene. The CDR3 has 18 residues. With 5 bases removed from V and 1 base from J, the gap between germline ends came to 21 bases. This chain's CDR3 is CASSPHGLSLPSNQPQHF. CDR3 nucleotide sequence: TGTGCCAGCAGCCCCCATGGACTCTCCCTTCCCAGCAATCAGCCCCAGCATTTT.

This chain uses TRBV19 with TRBJ1-5, with 9 bases fitting TRBD1. The CDR3 is made up of 20 amino acids. The V and J ends lost 9 bases and 5 bases, in that order; junction bases with no gene match: 26. The germline V gene has CDR1 LNHDA and CDR2 SQIVND (reference sequence). CDR3 loop: CASARRTGAIPRSEDQPQHF. The CDR3 DNA is TGTGCCAGCGCGAGAAGGACAGGGGCCATACCCCGTTCAGAAGATCAGCCCCAGCATTTT.